One and the same sample provided the 5 T cell receptor beta chains below, sequenced in a study of cytomegalovirus exposure and HLA in healthy donors. Vbeta (60) and Jbeta (13) primers were used in the PCR. Using immunoSEQ multiplex PCR, the repertoire was profiled, and TCRdb retains in-frame clones only, with some absent. The data show some 150,000 clones, around 70% seen once. Sequencing was carried out using PBMCs. These receptors came from a woman in her sixties in good health and CMV-seropositive.

The V and J genes are TRBV9 and TRBJ2-3; D ambiguous. Germline CDR1 and CDR2: SGDLS and YYNGEE. CDR3 length: 14 amino acids. Between the trimmed V and J ends, which lost 0 bases and 0 bases, there was a span of 5 bases. The CDR3 nucleotides read TGTGCCAGCAGCGTAGAATATAGCACAGATACGCAGTATTTT. The encoded protein is CASSVEYSTDTQYF. The entire variable domain, with the rest obtained from reference TRBV9 and TRBJ2-3, is as follows: DSGVTQTPKHLITATGQRVTLRCSPRSGDLSVYWYQQSLDQGLQFLIQYYNGEERAKGNILERFSAQQFPDLHSELNLSSLELGDSALYFCASSVEYSTDTQYFGPGTRLTVL.

This sequence joins TRBV5-1 and TRBJ2-5; maybe TRBD2 (6 bases). V gave up 2 bases and J gave up 1 base, with 12 bases separating them. This CDR3 region has 15 residues. The V gene's germline CDR1 is SGHRS and CDR2 YFSETQ. The CDR3, as DNA: TGCGCCAGCAGCTTTGCACGCGGGGCCCAAGAGACCCAGTACTTC. Its translation is CASSFARGAQETQYF.

This clone was observed a handful of times. The rearrangement joins TRBV7-3 to TRBJ2-1; no clear D. This CDR3 contains 12 residues. V was shortened by 5 bases and J by 5 bases, with 7 bases between the two germline ends. Germline V gene lookup returns CDR1 SGHTA and CDR2 FQGTGA. The CDR3 nucleotides read TGTGCCAGCAGCGTACAGCACAATGAGCAGTTCTTC. Translation gives CASSVQHNEQFF.

The rearrangement joins TRBV5-1 to TRBJ2-3, with a weak D call TRBD2 (5 bases). This CDR3 contains 15 residues. Deletions cut 1 base from V and 7 bases from J, with 16 bases between. Germline CDR1 SGHRS, CDR2 YFSETQ. CDR3 region: CASSLQEGRKNTQYF. In DNA, the CDR3 is TGCGCCAGCAGCTTGCAAGAGGGAAGGAAAAATACGCAGTATTTT.

The chain has TRBV5-4 and TRBJ2-4; 11 nucleotides align to TRBD1. There are 12 residues in the CDR3. Germline V gene sequence: CDR1 SGHNT, CDR2 YYREEE (reference sequence). J was trimmed by 11 bases and V by 5 bases; bases with no gene match: 3. CDR3 protein: CASRGQGEVQYF. CDR3 DNA sequence: TGTGCCAGCAGGGGACAGGGGGAGGTTCAGTACTTC.